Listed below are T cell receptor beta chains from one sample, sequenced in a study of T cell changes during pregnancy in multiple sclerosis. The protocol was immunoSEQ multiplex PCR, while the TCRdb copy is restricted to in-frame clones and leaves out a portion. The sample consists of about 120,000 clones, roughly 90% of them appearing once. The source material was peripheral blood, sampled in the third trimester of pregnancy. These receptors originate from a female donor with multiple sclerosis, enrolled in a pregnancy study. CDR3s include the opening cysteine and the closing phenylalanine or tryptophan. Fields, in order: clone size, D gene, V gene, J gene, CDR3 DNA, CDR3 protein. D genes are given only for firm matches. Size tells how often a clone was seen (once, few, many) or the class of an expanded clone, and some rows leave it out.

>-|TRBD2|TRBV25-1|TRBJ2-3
TGTGCCAGCAGTGAACTAGCGGGAGGGTCGGATACGCAGTATTTT
CASSELAGGSDTQYF
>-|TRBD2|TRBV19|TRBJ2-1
TGTGCCACTCAAGCGGGAAGAGGGGACAATGAGCAGTTCTTC
CATQAGRGDNEQFF
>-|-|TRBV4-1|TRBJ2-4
TGCGCCAGCAGCCCCCAGGTAGGGGTGAACATTCAGTACTTC
CASSPQVGVNIQYF
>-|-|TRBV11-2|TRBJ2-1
TGTGCCAGCAGCTTAGGGGGCCACCAGCAGTTCTTC
CASSLGGHQQFF
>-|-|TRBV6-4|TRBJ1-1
TGTGCCAGCAGGGACCCGGGAAGCACTGAAGCTTTCTTT
CASRDPGSTEAFF
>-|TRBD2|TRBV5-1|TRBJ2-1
TGCGCCAGCAGCTTGAACCGGGCTAGCGGTACCCGTTTCTCCTACAATGAGCAGTTCTTC
CASSLNRASGTRFSYNEQFF
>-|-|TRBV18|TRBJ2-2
TGTGCCAGCTCAGGCCTACCGGGAGGGGAGCTGTTTTTT
CASSGLPGGELFF
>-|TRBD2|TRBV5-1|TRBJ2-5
TGCGCCAGCAGCTTGGGACTAGCGGGAGAATTGGGAGAGACCCAGTACTTC
CASSLGLAGELGETQYF
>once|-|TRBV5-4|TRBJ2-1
TGTGCCAGCAGCTTGGGTGGGGGCAGCAATGAGCAGTTCTTC
CASSLGGGSNEQFF
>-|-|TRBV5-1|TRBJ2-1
TGCGCCAGCAGCGACAAGTTTAGCTCCTACAATGAGCAGTTCTTC
CASSDKFSSYNEQFF
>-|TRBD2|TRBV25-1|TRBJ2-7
TGTGCCAGCAGTGAACAACTAGCGGGAGCCAGACGCTACGAGCAGTACTTC
CASSEQLAGARRYEQYF
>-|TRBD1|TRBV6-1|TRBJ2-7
TGTGCCAGCAGTGAAAACCCGGGACAGGCTGGCCCCTACGAGCAGTACTTC
CASSENPGQAGPYEQYF
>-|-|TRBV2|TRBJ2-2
TGTGCCAGCAGTGGCACAGCGAACACCGGGGAGCTGTTTTTT
CASSGTANTGELFF
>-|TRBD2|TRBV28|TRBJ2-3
TGTGCCAGCAGTTTGGGCCAAGGACTAGCAGATAACACAGATACGCAGTATTTT
CASSLGQGLADNTDTQYF
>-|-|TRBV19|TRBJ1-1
TGTGCCAGTAGTACGGGGACTGAAGCTTTCTTT
CASSTGTEAFF
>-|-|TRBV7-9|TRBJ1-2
TGTGCCAGCAGCACGACAAGAACAGGGACCAACTATGGCTACACCTTC
CASSTTRTGTNYGYTF
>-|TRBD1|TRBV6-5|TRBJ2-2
TGTGCCAGCAGTTACGGGACAGAGAACACCGGGGAGCTGTTTTTT
CASSYGTENTGELFF
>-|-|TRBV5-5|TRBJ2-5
TGTGCCAGCAGCAGGACTTCTCAAGAGACCCAGTACTTC
CASSRTSQETQYF
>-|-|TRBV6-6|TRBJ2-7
TGTGCCAGCAGTACCCAGGGATACGAGCAGTACTTC
CASSTQGYEQYF
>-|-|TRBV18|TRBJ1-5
TGTGCCAGCTCACCTTTTATCGCCGAGGGGGACAATCAGCCCCAGCATTTT
CASSPFIAEGDNQPQHF
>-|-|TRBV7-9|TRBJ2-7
TGTGCCAGCAAAGGGAGCGCCTACGAGCAGTACTTC
CASKGSAYEQYF
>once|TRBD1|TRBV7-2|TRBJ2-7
TGTGCCAGCAGCTTAATGGGGACAGGGTCCTACGAGCAGTACTTC
CASSLMGTGSYEQYF
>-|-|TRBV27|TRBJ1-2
TGTGCCAGCAGTCCACTGGGCGGTGGGGGGTGGAGTGGCTACACCTTC
CASSPLGGGGWSGYTF
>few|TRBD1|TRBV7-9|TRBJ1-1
TGTGCCAGCAGCTTCGACAGGGACACTGAAGCTTTCTTT
CASSFDRDTEAFF
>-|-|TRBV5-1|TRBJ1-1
TGCGCCAGCAGCTCACAGGGAAGGAACACTGAAGCTTTCTTT
CASSSQGRNTEAFF
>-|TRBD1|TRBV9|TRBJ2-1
TGTGCCAGCAGCCTGGGACAGGGTAATGAGCAGTTCTTC
CASSLGQGNEQFF
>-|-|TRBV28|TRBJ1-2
TGTGCCAGCAGCACCCGTAGGGGTCCCACCTATGGCTACACCTTC
CASSTRRGPTYGYTF
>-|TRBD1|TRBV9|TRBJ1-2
TGTGCCAGCAGCGTAGGGGACAGGGAAGGCTACACCTTC
CASSVGDREGYTF
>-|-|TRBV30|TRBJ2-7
TGTGCCTGGGGGGCTAGGGGCTACGAGCAGTACTTC
CAWGARGYEQYF